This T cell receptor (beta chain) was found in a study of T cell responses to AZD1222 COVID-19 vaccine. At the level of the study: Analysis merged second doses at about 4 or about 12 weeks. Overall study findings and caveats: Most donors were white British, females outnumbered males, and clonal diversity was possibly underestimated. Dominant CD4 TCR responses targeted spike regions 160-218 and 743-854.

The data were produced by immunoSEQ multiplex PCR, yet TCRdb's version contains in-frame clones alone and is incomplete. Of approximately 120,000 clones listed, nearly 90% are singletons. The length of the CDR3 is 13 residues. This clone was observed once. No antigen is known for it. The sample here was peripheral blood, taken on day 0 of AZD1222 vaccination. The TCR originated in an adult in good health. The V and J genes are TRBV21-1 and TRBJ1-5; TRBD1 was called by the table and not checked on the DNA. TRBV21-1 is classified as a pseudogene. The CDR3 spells CASSLQGAGAQHF. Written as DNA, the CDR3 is TGTGCCAGCAGCCTCCAGGGGGCAGGGGCCCAGCATTTT.